One and the same sample provided the 26 T cell receptor gamma chains below, sequenced in a study of gamma-delta T cells after stem cell transplantation listed by TCRdb under 2016. The receptor library was made with RT-PCR. These reads were obtained on an Illumina MiSeq. TCRdb reprocessed the public data with the CATT caller; entries with the same nucleotide sequence were combined afterwards. This sample has about 2,000 gamma-chain clones in its table, and 5% to 8% of those were observed once. The ten largest clones represent more than 60% of the sample. Sequencing used gamma-delta T cells. The receptors were gathered from a human donor. It is not recorded whose cells these are; they may come from a transplant donor.

This clone was seen repeatedly, ten times or more. V and J are TRGV9 and TRGJP. This CDR3 is 15 amino acids long. CDR1 and CDR2 (germline): GITISATS, ISYDGTV (reference sequence). Trimming took 3 bases from V and 8 from J; bases not matched to a gene: 4. CDR3 sequence reads: CALWEPKLGKKIKVF. DNA of the CDR3: TGTGCCTTGTGGGAGCCTAAGTTGGGCAAAAAAATCAAGGTATTT.

As concerns this clone: The protein TCRdb gives is from a much larger clone and does not agree with this DNA's translation at residue 5, likely a read error; the protein shown here comes from the DNA. The rearrangement joins TRGV9 to TRGJP. Germline CDR1 and CDR2: GITISATS and ISYDGTV (reference sequence). The CDR3 length is 17 residues. With V trimmed by 5 bases and J by 7 bases, 11 bases remained unmatched. CDR3 bases: TGTGCCTTGTGGGGGGCGGAGGGGGAGTTGGGCAAAAAAATCAAGGTATTT. Translated, it gives CALWGAEGELGKKIKVF.

By its share, this clone is medium-sized. This could be a read error, since a much larger clone is one nucleotide away. The chain links TRGV9 to TRGJP. The J gene, missing from TCRdb, was assigned here through DNA to germline matching. CDR1 is GITISATS and CDR2 is ISYDGTV in the germline V gene (reference sequence). CDR3 length: 17 residues. In nucleotides, the CDR3 is TGTGCCTTGTGGGAGGTACTCAAAGAGTTGGGCAAAAAAAACAAGGTATTT. This encodes CALWEVLKELGKKNKVF.

This clone has a handful of counts. TCRdb's protein, taken from a much larger clone, differs from this DNA's translation at residue 4, likely owing to a read error; the protein displayed comes from the DNA. The chain uses TRGV9 and TRGJ1 or TRGJ2. The J gene, not given by TCRdb, was assigned here from a germline match of the nucleotide sequence. Germline lookup yields CDR1 GITISATS and CDR2 ISYDGTV (reference sequence). The CDR3 is made up of 12 amino acids. The CDR3 loop is CALREVREEKLF. As DNA, the CDR3 is TGTGCCTTGCGGGAGGTGCGAGAGGAGAAACTCTTT.

A word on this clone: The protein TCRdb lists belongs to a much larger clone and differs from this DNA's translation at residues 3 and 4, which points to a read error; the protein shown is made from the DNA. The chain couples TRGV9 to TRGJ1 or TRGJ2. The J gene, missing from TCRdb, was assigned here through DNA to germline matching. Germline loops: CDR1 GITISATS, CDR2 ISYDGTV (reference sequence). CDR3 length: 11 residues. J was trimmed by 12 bases and V by 11 bases; bases with no gene match: 16. The CDR3: CAWGEVHRKLF. CDR3 DNA sequence: TGTGCCTGGGGGGAGGTGCATAGGAAACTCTTT.

There are a few counts of this clone. This DNA's translation and the protein TCRdb lists, from a much larger clone, do not match at residues 8 and 9, likely due to a read error; the protein shown is translated from the DNA. The chain employs TRGV9 and TRGJ1 or TRGJ2. Since TCRdb gives no J gene, matching the DNA to germline was used here to assign it. The CDR3 runs 15 residues. The V gene end was trimmed by 0 bases and the J gene end by 5 bases; junction bases not matched to a gene: 10. CDR1 is GITISATS, CDR2 ISYDGTV, per germline (reference sequence). The CDR3, as DNA: TGTGCCTTGTGGGAGGTGTTGAGTAATAATTATAAGAAACTCTTT. This encodes CALWEVLSNNYKKLF.

This clone was recorded a few times. A far larger clone is one nucleotide away, so this likely arose from a read error. Other DNA sequences in this specimen translate into the identical CDR3. No J gene call was made, and the V gene is TRGV9. Germline CDR1 GITISATS, CDR2 ISYDGTV (reference sequence). The CDR3 has 17 residues. The CDR3, as DNA: TGTGCCTTGTGGGAGGTGGTAAGGGAGTTGGGCAAAAAAATCAAGGTCTTT. The encoded protein is CALWEVVRELGKKIKVF.

This clone was picked up a small number of times. The protein that TCRdb holds for this DNA derives from a much larger clone and differs from the translated DNA at residue 6, which likely indicates a read error; the protein shown here is translated from the DNA. J is TRGJ1 or TRGJ2 and V is TRGV9. The J gene is absent in TCRdb and was assigned here via DNA matching to germline. Germline V gene lookup returns CDR1 GITISATS and CDR2 ISYDGTV (reference sequence). CDR3 size: 11 residues. V lost 1 base to trimming and J lost 7 bases; unmatched junction nucleotides: 1. The DNA for the CDR3 is TGTGCCTTGTGGGAGGTATATAAGAAACTCTTT. This translates into CALWEVYKKLF.

This clone turned up a few times. Translating this DNA gives a protein that differs at residue 9 from the TCRdb one, which belongs to a much larger clone; a read error is likely, and the protein shown is this translation. Called V gene: TRGV9; the J gene was not called. The CDR3 loop spans 11 amino acids. Germline CDR1 is GITISATS and CDR2 is ISYDGTV (reference sequence). The CDR3 nucleotides read TGTGCCTTGTGGGAGGGCACGGTCAGACTCTTT. Amino acid sequence: CALWEGTVRLF.

Concerning this clone: The protein given by TCRdb reflects a much larger clone and differs at residue 5 from this DNA's translation, likely from a read error; the protein shown is the DNA's translation. V is TRGV9 and J is TRGJ1 or TRGJ2. Per germline, CDR1 GITISATS and CDR2 ISYDGTV (reference sequence). CDR3 size: 15 residues. The CDR3 sequence is CALWAVGGRYYKKLF. CDR3 bases: TGTGCCTTGTGGGCGGTGGGGGGTAGGTATTATAAGAAACTCTTT.

There are a few counts of this clone. TCRdb's entry gives the protein of a much larger clone, which mismatches this DNA's translation at residue 12, likely from a read error; the protein reported here is translated from the DNA. The chain has TRGV9 and TRGJP. Since TCRdb gives no J gene, matching the DNA to germline was used here to assign it. The germline CDR1 and CDR2 sequences are GITISATS and ISYDGTV (reference sequence). The CDR3 covers 15 residues. The CDR3 DNA reads as TGTGCCTTGTGGGAGCGAGAGTTGGGCAAAAAAAGCAAGGTATTT. This gives the protein CALWERELGKKSKVF.

This clone counts as medium-sized. J is TRGJ1 or TRGJ2 and V is TRGV9. TCRdb offers no J gene call, so here the DNA was matched to germline to obtain one. This CDR3 has 15 residues. V shed 0 bases, J shed 5 bases, and the junction held 10 bases outside the gene matches. CDR1 and CDR2 (germline): GITISATS, ISYDGTV (reference sequence). The CDR3 DNA reads TGTGCCTTGTGGGAGGTGGGAAATGAGAATTATAAGAAACTCTTT. Translated: CALWEVGNENYKKLF.

With regard to this clone: TCRdb lists the protein of a much larger clone for this DNA, which differs at residue 8, so this is likely a read error; the protein given here is translated from the DNA itself. This CDR3 reads CALWEVLTELGKKIKVF. The CDR3, as DNA: TGTGCCTTGTGGGAGGTACTCACAGAGTTGGGCAAAAAAATCAAGGTATTT. This chain links TRGV9 with TRGJP. Germline trimming cut 1 base from V and 6 bases from J; bases unmatched to any gene: 6. CDR3 size: 17 residues. CDR1 GITISATS and CDR2 ISYDGTV come from the germline V gene (reference sequence).

This clone was detected a few times. TCRdb shows a much larger clone's protein in place of this DNA's translation, and the two differ at residue 6, likely through a read error; the protein shown is translated from the DNA. The chain employs TRGV9 and TRGJ1 or TRGJ2. This CDR3 is 15 amino acids long. J lost 5 bases, V lost 3 bases, and 13 bases had no gene match. The germline gives CDR1 GITISATS, CDR2 ISYDGTV (reference sequence). DNA of the CDR3: TGTGCCTTGTGGGAGTTGTTACATTATCATTATAAGAAACTCTTT. Encoded protein: CALWELLHYHYKKLF.

There are a few counts of this clone. The mismatch at residue 12 between this DNA's translation and the TCRdb protein of a much larger clone likely reflects a read error; the protein shown is translated from the DNA. This sequence joins TRGV9 and TRGJP. TCRdb carries no J gene annotation; the J gene was assigned here by matching the DNA with germline. Germline-derived CDR1 and CDR2 are GITISATS and ISYDGTV (reference sequence). This CDR3 has 17 amino acids. CDR3: CALWEVVRELGEKIKVF. The DNA of the CDR3 is TGTGCCTTGTGGGAGGTGGTAAGGGAGTTGGGCGAAAAAATCAAGGTATTT.

This clone was seen more than once but under ten times. This DNA translates differently at residue 8 from the TCRdb protein, which is that of a much larger clone; a read error is likely, and the protein shown is the DNA's own translation. This sequence joins TRGV2 and TRGJ1 or TRGJ2. The J gene is absent in TCRdb and was assigned here via DNA matching to germline. The trim removed 1 base at V and 5 bases at J, leaving 5 bases unmatched. The CDR3 runs 13 residues. Germline-derived CDR1 and CDR2 are EGSNGY and YDSYNSKV. The DNA for the CDR3 is TGTGCCACCTGGGACGGAATCAATTATAAGAAACTCTTT. Its protein is CATWDGINYKKLF.

There are a few counts of this clone. This likely came from a read error, as a far larger clone is one base away. Other DNA sequences within the sample encode an identical CDR3. Called V gene: TRGV8; the J gene was not called. Germline values: CDR1 VENAVY, CDR2 YDSYNSRV. The length of the CDR3 is 16 residues. The chain's CDR3 is CATWDRPRRSDWIKTF. CDR3 DNA sequence: TGTGCCACCTGGGATAGGCCCCGGCGTAGTGATTGGATCAAGACATTT.

This clone was picked up a small number of times. TCRdb shows a much larger clone's protein in place of this DNA's translation, and the two differ at residue 13, likely through a read error; the protein shown is translated from the DNA. The V call is TRGV9, the J call TRGJP1. As TCRdb names no J gene, one was assigned here on the basis of a DNA match to germline. CDR3 length: 17 residues. CDR1 is GITISATS, CDR2 ISYDGTV, per germline (reference sequence). As DNA, the CDR3 is TGTGCCTTGTGGGAGGTGCGAGGTAATACCACTGGTAGGTTCAAGATATTT. Its translation: CALWEVRGNTTGRFKIF.

In regard to this clone: A single base is all that separates this from a far larger clone, so a read error is likely. The chain combines TRGV9 with TRGJP. TCRdb gives no J gene; it was assigned here by matching the DNA to germline. The CDR3 totals 17 residues. Germline CDR1 and CDR2: GITISATS and ISYDGTV (reference sequence). CDR3 DNA: TGTGCCTTGTGGGAGGTCCGGCAAGAGTTGGGCAAAAAGATCAAGGTATTT. As protein: CALWEVRQELGKKIKVF.

This clone turned up a few times. This DNA's translation differs at residue 9 from TCRdb's protein, which comes from a much larger clone; a read error is likely, and the protein shown is translated from the DNA. The V gene is TRGV2, the J gene TRGJ1 or TRGJ2. Because TCRdb records no J gene, it was assigned here through a match of the DNA to germline. This CDR3 comprises 13 residues. Germline-derived CDR1 and CDR2 are EGSNGY and YDSYNSKV. V was clipped by 0 bases and J by 8 bases; unmatched bases: 7. The CDR3 DNA is TGTGCCACCTGGGACGGGCTTGTTGATAAGAAACTCTTT. Its protein is CATWDGLVDKKLF.

This clone was seen more than once but under ten times. TCRdb records a much larger clone's protein for this DNA, with a difference at residue 13 that likely arises from a read error; the protein given is the translation of the DNA. This sequence joins TRGV9 and TRGJP. Matching the DNA to germline supplied the J gene, which TCRdb does not give. This CDR3 region has 16 residues. Looked up from germline, CDR1 is GITISATS and CDR2 is ISYDGTV (reference sequence). CDR3 protein: CALWELQELGKKNKVF. The CDR3 DNA reads TGTGCCTTGTGGGAGCTCCAAGAGTTGGGCAAAAAAAACAAGGTATTT.

No J gene was assigned, while the V gene was called as TRGV9. The CDR3 consists of 16 residues. Germline V gene sequence: CDR1 GITISATS, CDR2 ISYDGTV (reference sequence). CDR3 nucleotides: TGTGCCGTGTGGGAGGTGGAAGAGGTTTGCAAAAAAATAAAACTCTTT. Amino acid sequence: CAVWEVEEVCKKIKLF.

Concerning this clone itself: TCRdb shows a much larger clone's protein in place of this DNA's translation, and the two differ at residue 9, likely through a read error; the protein shown is translated from the DNA. In the same sample, other DNA sequences code for this CDR3. The J gene is TRGJP, the V gene TRGV9. The CDR3 is 16 amino acids. From germline, CDR1 is GITISATS and CDR2 ISYDGTV (reference sequence). CDR3: CALWEGQEFGKKIKVF. The CDR3 nucleotides read TGTGCCTTGTGGGAGGGACAAGAGTTTGGCAAAAAAATCAAGGTATTT.

This clone has at least ten counts. TCRdb shows a much larger clone's protein in place of this DNA's translation, and the two differ at residue 12, likely through a read error; the protein shown is translated from the DNA. The chain combines TRGV9 with TRGJP. Here the J gene was assigned by germline matching of the DNA, as TCRdb has none. The length of the CDR3 is 15 residues. Germline V CDR1 and CDR2: GITISATS, ISYDGTV (reference sequence). The DNA for the CDR3 is TGTGCCTTGTGGGAGGTAGAGTTGGGCAAAAAAAACAAGGTATTT. This gives the protein CALWEVELGKKNKVF.

This clone was counted ten times or more. With only one base between it and a far larger clone, this is likely a read error. Other DNA sequences in this sample translate to the same CDR3. J is TRGJP and V is TRGV9. The germline gives CDR1 GITISATS, CDR2 ISYDGTV (reference sequence). V trimming: 4 bases; J trimming: 7 bases; junction bases outside the gene matches: 10. This CDR3 comprises 17 residues. The CDR3 is CALWEANVELGKKIKVF. In DNA, the CDR3 is TGTGCCTTGTGGGAAGCGAACGTTGAGTTGGGCAAAAAAATCAAGGTATTT.

About this clone itself: TCRdb's listed protein matches a much larger clone and diverges from this DNA's translation at residue 9, likely through a read error; the protein shown comes from the DNA. Other DNA sequences in the sample encode the same CDR3. The rearrangement joins TRGV3 to TRGJ1 or TRGJ2. The J gene comes from matching the DNA to germline here; TCRdb lacks it. CDR3 size: 13 residues. The germline CDR1 and CDR2 sequences are VTNTFY and YDVSTARD (reference sequence). Trimming took 3 bases from V and 9 from J; bases not matched to a gene: 11. The CDR3 protein is CATWDGTTVKKLF. In nucleotides, the CDR3 is TGTGCCACCTGGGACGGAACGACCGTTAAGAAACTCTTT.